Each of the 15 T cell receptor beta chains below was sequenced from the same sample in a study of blood T cell repertoires in COVID-19. Sequenced by immunoSEQ multiplex PCR; TCRdb stores in-frame clones only, minus some. This table holds about 500,000 clones, roughly nine tenths found once. The sample was peripheral blood. The receptors derive from a man aged 18 to 30 with COVID-19, enrolled during active disease.

CDR3 loop: CASSMVSGGPYEQYF. DNA of the CDR3: TGTGCCAGTAGTATGGTTAGCGGGGGACCCTACGAGCAGTACTTC. V gene TRBV19 combines with J gene TRBJ2-7, with TRBD2 matching 9 bases. There are 15 residues in the CDR3. The germline CDR1 and CDR2 sequences are LNHDA and SQIVND (reference sequence). Germline trimming cut 3 bases from V and 2 bases from J; bases unmatched to any gene: 5.

The J gene is TRBJ2-1, the V gene TRBV9; 10 bases line up with TRBD2. The CDR3 has 22 amino acids. Germline V gene lookup returns CDR1 SGDLS and CDR2 YYNGEE. Trimming took 3 bases from V and 4 from J; bases not matched to a gene: 25. The CDR3 DNA is TGTGCCAGCAGCGCCCCTCTGGGGGAGCGGGGGGGCTTTTTGAGCTCTTACAATGAGCAGTTCTTC. Residues: CASSAPLGERGGFLSSYNEQFF.

The V gene is TRBV3-1 (or the pseudogene TRBV3-2), the J gene TRBJ2-2; TRBD2 matches at 8 bases. Germline CDR1 reads LGHDT; CDR2 reads YNNKEL (reference sequence). The J segment lost 7 bases and the V segment lost 4 bases, leaving 8 bases of the junction unmatched. The CDR3 totals 15 residues. The CDR3 DNA sequence: TGTGCCAGCAGCCCTTTCGGGGGGGCCGGCGGGGAGCTGTTTTTT. Its translation is CASSPFGGAGGELFF.

CDR3 nucleotides: TGTGCCAGTAGTATGGGGGGAAATCGCAATCAGCCCCAGCATTTT. This translates into CASSMGGNRNQPQHF. J is TRBJ1-5 and V is TRBV19; D might be TRBD1 (5 bases). V lost 3 bases to trimming and J lost 2 bases, with 11 bases between them. CDR3 size: 15 residues. From germline, CDR1 is LNHDA and CDR2 SQIVND (reference sequence).

The J gene is TRBJ2-7, the V gene TRBV11-3; TRBD2 matches at 10 bases. V lost 1 base, J lost 2 bases, and 5 bases stayed unmatched. The CDR3 totals 16 residues. The germline V gene has CDR1 SGHNT and CDR2 YENEEA. The CDR3 nucleotides are TGTGCCAGCAGCTTAGCGGGACTAGCGACAACCTACGAGCAGTACTTC. This codes for CASSLAGLATTYEQYF.

The chain employs TRBV5-8 and TRBJ2-2; TRBD1 might be the D (6 bases). Deletions cut 6 bases from V and 1 base from J, with 10 bases between. This CDR3 comprises 14 residues. Looked up from germline, CDR1 is SGHTS and CDR2 is YDEGEE. Written as DNA, the CDR3 is TGTGCCAGCAACAGGGTAGGGAACACCGGGGAGCTGTTTTTT. Protein: CASNRVGNTGELFF. The entire variable domain, with the rest obtained from reference TRBV5-8 and TRBJ2-2, is as follows: EAGVTQSPTHLIKTRGQQATLRCSPISGHTSVYWYQQALGLGLQFLLWYDEGEERNRGNFPPRFSGRQFPNYSSELNVNALELEDSALYLCASNRVGNTGELFFGEGSRLTVL.

The chain has TRBV19 and TRBJ2-2; D is ambiguous. Trimming removed 7 bases at V and 2 bases at J, with 5 bases between. Per the germline V gene, CDR1 is LNHDA and CDR2 is SQIVND (reference sequence). This CDR3 has 12 residues. The CDR3 sequence is CASTLNTGELFF. The CDR3 DNA follows: TGTGCCAGTACTCTCAACACCGGGGAGCTGTTTTTT.

The chain employs TRBV2 and TRBJ2-7, with 10 nucleotides matching TRBD1. Germline CDR1 SNHLY, CDR2 FYNNEI. Losses at the gene ends were 7 bases for V and 9 bases for J; bases not matched to a gene: 9. This CDR3 region has 13 residues. The chain's CDR3 is CASKRTGGIAQYF. The CDR3 nucleotides read TGTGCCAGCAAGAGGACAGGGGGAATTGCGCAGTACTTC. The full variable domain, rest sourced from reference TRBV2 and TRBJ2-7, is EPEVTQTPSHQVTQMGQEVILRCVPISNHLYFYWYRQILGQKVEFLVSFYNNEISEKSEIFDDQFSVERPDGSNFTLKIRSTKLEDSAMYFCASKRTGGIAQYFGPGTRLTVT.

The table lists this clone with a few counts. The chain recombines TRBV5-1 with TRBJ2-7, with 10 bases matching TRBD1. Germline CDR1 and CDR2: SGHRS and YFSETQ. The CDR3 runs 16 residues. V trimming: 1 base; J trimming: 7 bases; junction bases outside the gene matches: 11. Here the CDR3 DNA reads TGCGCCAGCAGCTTGCTCCTCGGGACAGGGGCCTCTGAGCAGTACTTC. It is translated as CASSLLLGTGASEQYF.

The rearrangement links TRBV5-4 to TRBJ2-3, with 10 bases matching TRBD2. The CDR3 length is 16 residues. Unmatched junction bases numbered 6, after V lost 3 bases and J lost 2 bases. Germline values: CDR1 SGHNT, CDR2 YYREEE (reference sequence). In nucleotides, the CDR3 is TGTGCCAGCAGCTATCCGGGACTAGCGACCACAGATACGCAGTATTTT. Its protein is CASSYPGLATTDTQYF. The full variable domain, with the rest looked up from reference TRBV5-4 and TRBJ2-3, is ETGVTQSPTHLIKTRGQQVTLRCSSQSGHNTVSWYQQALGQGPQFIFQYYREEENGRGNFPPRFSGLQFPNYSSELNVNALELDDSALYLCASSYPGLATTDTQYFGPGTRLTVL.

The V gene is TRBV7-2, the J gene TRBJ2-1, with 9 bases fitting TRBD1. Germline lookup yields CDR1 SGHTA and CDR2 FQGNSA. Trimming removed 4 bases from V and 9 bases from J; junction bases left unmatched: 13. The CDR3 has 16 amino acids. CDR3 DNA sequence: TGTGCCAGCAGCTCGTTCCACGGGACAGGGTGGATTGAGCAGTTCTTC. Its translation is CASSSFHGTGWIEQFF.

This clone was observed a handful of times. The chain recombines TRBV27 with TRBJ2-1; 11 bases map to TRBD2. The CDR3 runs 15 residues. Germline trimming cut 4 bases from V and 5 bases from J; bases unmatched to any gene: 4. Germline V lookup: CDR1 MNHEY, CDR2 SMNVEV (reference sequence). CDR3 sequence reads: CASSYLAGGNNEQFF. The CDR3 DNA is TGTGCCAGCAGTTATCTAGCGGGGGGTAACAATGAGCAGTTCTTC.

This clone has only one observation. V and J are TRBV6-5 and TRBJ1-1; D is unclear. V lost 6 bases and J lost 6, with 14 bases in between. The CDR3 consists of 13 residues. Germline CDR1 reads MNHEY; CDR2 reads SVGAGI. The CDR3 loop reads CASRNLGPSEAFF. DNA of the CDR3: TGTGCCAGCAGAAACCTGGGCCCCTCTGAAGCTTTCTTT.

V gene TRBV5-6 combines with J gene TRBJ2-7; D not resolved. The V gene's germline CDR1 is SGHDT and CDR2 YYEEEE. This CDR3 comprises 15 residues. V was clipped by 2 bases and J by 4 bases, with 16 bases between them. DNA for the CDR3: TGTGCCAGCAGCTTTTTGGCCTCATTATCATACGAGCAGTACTTC. This translates into CASSFLASLSYEQYF.

The chain recombines TRBV29-1 with TRBJ2-7; D is ambiguous. Germline V gene lookup returns CDR1 SQVTM and CDR2 ANQGSEA. The CDR3 runs to 9 residues. CDR3 nucleotides: TGCAGGGTCCAGTACGAGCAGTACTTC. Its translation is CRVQYEQYF.